The next 16 T cell receptor beta chains were all read from a single sample in a study of ipilimumab plus nivolumab after autologous stem cell transplantation (dated by TCRdb to the early 2020s). Receptor libraries were prepared by the immunoSEQ multiplex PCR assay. TCRdb mirrors the immuneACCESS table, restricted to in-frame sequences. Some clones are absent from its copies; in checked studies, under half trace to an unresolved V gene, and the reason for the others is unknown. This sample gives 22,000 or so clones in total; less than 85% of them show up just once. Of the sample, roughly 25% falls within the top ten clones. The material sequenced was PBMCs, taken in a trial of ipilimumab plus nivolumab as post-transplant consolidation. Every receptor here comes from a male donor with diffuse large B-cell lymphoma.

This clone has more than one count but fewer than ten. The chain couples TRBV5-1 to TRBJ1-1; D may be TRBD1 (6 bases). The CDR3 length is 15 residues. Germline CDR1 reads SGHRS; CDR2 reads YFSETQ. The germline V and J ends were trimmed by 2 bases and 4 bases, with 15 bases remaining between them. CDR3 region: CASSFAGAAVTEAFF. The DNA for the CDR3 is TGCGCCAGCAGCTTTGCAGGGGCCGCCGTCACTGAAGCTTTCTTT. Combining the CDR3 with reference TRBV5-1 and TRBJ1-1 gives the whole variable domain KAGVTQTPRYLIKTRGQQVTLSCSPISGHRSVSWYQQTPGQGLQFLFEYFSETQRNKGNFPGRFSGRQFSNSRSEMNVSTLELGDSALYLCASSFAGAAVTEAFFGQGTRLTVV.

As DNA, the CDR3 is TGTGCCAGCAGCCTGGGGACAGCTGAAGCTTTCTTT. Its protein product is CASSLGTAEAFF. This chain connects TRBV7-9 to TRBJ1-1; 7 nucleotides align to TRBD1. V lost 5 bases to trimming and J lost 6 bases; unmatched junction nucleotides: 3. From germline, CDR1 is SEHNR and CDR2 FQNEAQ (reference sequence). The CDR3 is made up of 12 amino acids.

This clone was detected a few times. A read error may account for a junction end that differs from germline. This chain joins TRBV5-3 and TRBJ1-1, with a weak D call TRBD1 (5 bases). TRBV5-3 is noted as an ORF with a role that remains uncertain. The CDR3 spans 15 residues. The CDR3 region is CASSLRAGRNTEAFF. In DNA form, the CDR3 reads TGTGCCAGCAGCTTACGGGCAGGGAGGAACACTGAAGCTTTCTTT.

This rearrangement joins TRBV11-3 to TRBJ2-7; D perhaps matches TRBD2 (6 bases). V was shortened by 5 bases and J by 0 bases, with 17 bases between the two germline ends. CDR3 length equals 16 residues. CDR1 and CDR2 from the germline V gene are SGHNT and YENEEA. CDR3 in DNA: TGTGCCAGCAGCCTCGATATGACTAGAAGCTCCTACGAGCAGTACTTC. It translates to CASSLDMTRSSYEQYF.

The genes are TRBV2 and TRBJ1-5, with D hard to call. Per germline, CDR1 SNHLY and CDR2 FYNNEI. The CDR3 is 14 residues long. V was pared by 4 bases and J by 3 bases, with 10 bases between. In DNA form, the CDR3 reads TGTGCCAGCAGTGTGTTAGGTCTCAATCAGCCCCAGCATTTT. Protein sequence: CASSVLGLNQPQHF.

The chain couples TRBV7-9 to TRBJ2-7, with TRBD2 matching 10 bases. The CDR3 length is 15 residues. V lost 5 bases, J lost 2 bases, and 6 bases stayed unmatched. CDR1 is SEHNR and CDR2 is FQNEAQ in the germline V gene (reference sequence). CDR3 sequence: CASSTGLASTYEQYF. The CDR3 DNA reads TGTGCCAGCAGCACGGGACTAGCGTCCACCTACGAGCAGTACTTC.

The chain is built from TRBV6-4 and TRBJ1-5; TRBD1 matches 8 bases. This CDR3 has 16 residues. Germline loops: CDR1 MRHNA, CDR2 SNTAGT. Trimming at V came to 3 bases and at J to 7 bases, leaving 11 bases not matched to a gene. The CDR3 region is CASSDQDEGQGQPQHF. The CDR3, as DNA: TGTGCCAGCAGTGATCAGGATGAAGGACAGGGACAGCCCCAGCATTTT.

The gene calls are TRBV5-4 and TRBJ2-2; D possibly uses TRBD1 or TRBD2 (5 bases each). The ends were cut back, 0 bases at V and 1 base at J, with 7 bases in the middle. This CDR3 region has 15 residues. Germline V gives CDR1 SGHNT, CDR2 YYREEE (reference sequence). DNA for the CDR3: TGTGCCAGCAGCTTGGCAGGGAGGAACACCGGGGAGCTGTTTTTT. As protein: CASSLAGRNTGELFF.

CDR3 sequence: CASSLAGDNQPQHF. The CDR3 DNA is TGCGCCAGCAGCTTGGCGGGGGACAATCAGCCCCAGCATTTT. V usage is TRBV5-1 and J usage is TRBJ1-5, with D possibly matching TRBD1 (5 bases). The CDR3 length is 14 residues. Germline V CDR1 and CDR2: SGHRS, YFSETQ. V was clipped by 0 bases and J by 3 bases, with 7 bases between them. Filled out from reference TRBV5-1 and TRBJ1-5, the complete variable domain reads KAGVTQTPRYLIKTRGQQVTLSCSPISGHRSVSWYQQTPGQGLQFLFEYFSETQRNKGNFPGRFSGRQFSNSRSEMNVSTLELGDSALYLCASSLAGDNQPQHFGDGTRLSIL.

This clone was seen more than once but under ten times. This chain uses TRBV5-1 with TRBJ2-7; D is unresolved. There are 14 residues in the CDR3. The germline V and J ends were trimmed by 0 bases and 0 bases, with 7 bases remaining between them. Looked up from germline, CDR1 is SGHRS and CDR2 is YFSETQ. CDR3 sequence reads: CASSLGSSSYEQYF. Written as DNA, the CDR3 is TGCGCCAGCAGCTTGGGGTCGAGCTCCTACGAGCAGTACTTC.

This chain uses TRBV27 with TRBJ2-1, with TRBD2 matching over 8 bases. V trimming: 6 bases; J trimming: 0 bases; junction bases outside the gene matches: 4. The CDR3 spans 15 residues. CDR1 and CDR2 from the germline V gene are MNHEY and SMNVEV (reference sequence). CDR3 DNA sequence: TGTGCCAGCAGGAGGAGCGGGGGCTCCTACAATGAGCAGTTCTTC. This translates into CASRRSGGSYNEQFF.

The chain joins TRBV5-4 to TRBJ2-7, with 9 positions matching TRBD1. The CDR3 covers 14 residues. Germline-derived CDR1 and CDR2 are SGHNT and YYREEE (reference sequence). V lost 4 bases to trimming and J lost 6 bases; unmatched junction nucleotides: 8. The CDR3 DNA reads as TGTGCCAGCAGCCCTGGGACAGGGTCGAGCGAGCAGTACTTC. Translating it yields CASSPGTGSSEQYF.

This clone showed up just a few times. J is TRBJ2-7 and V is TRBV6-1, with 7 positions matching TRBD1. There are 14 residues in the CDR3. The germline CDR1 and CDR2 sequences are MNHNS and SASEGT. The trim removed 5 bases at V and 5 bases at J, leaving 9 bases unmatched. CDR3: CASSTLDRAHEQYF. For the CDR3, the DNA is TGTGCCAGCAGTACTCTCGACAGGGCCCACGAGCAGTACTTC.

CDR3 DNA: TGTGCCAGCAGTTACTCGAAAGAAGCAGGGGGAACTGAAGCTTTCTTT. Its translation: CASSYSKEAGGTEAFF. This chain connects TRBV6-5 to TRBJ1-1, with 7 bases matching TRBD1. V was clipped by 0 bases and J by 5 bases; unmatched bases: 9. Germline CDR1 reads MNHEY; CDR2 reads SVGAGI. There are 16 residues in the CDR3.

Turning to this clone: The junction departs from the called germline gene at one end, perhaps through a read error. The V call is TRBV5-1, the J call TRBJ2-1; 7 nucleotides agree with TRBD2. This CDR3 has 14 amino acids. Germline V gene sequence: CDR1 SGHRS, CDR2 YFSETQ. The CDR3 region is CASSLASGYNEQFF. CDR3 DNA: TGCGCCAGCAGTTTGGCTAGCGGCTACAATGAGCAGTTCTTC.

The chain carries TRBV29-1 and TRBJ1-2; 8 bases agree with TRBD1. The CDR3 spans 15 residues. Germline V lookup: CDR1 SQVTM, CDR2 ANQGSEA. V lost 6 bases and J lost 6; bases outside the gene matches: 15. In DNA form, the CDR3 reads TGCAGCGTAGCCGGGACAGGCTTCTCTAGGAATGGCTACACCTTC. It yields the protein CSVAGTGFSRNGYTF.